The present T cell receptor beta chain was sequenced within a study of cytomegalovirus exposure and HLA in healthy donors. Study-level background: A later analysis reported the same platform for the approximately 110 validation repertoires and the 500 to 700 first-cohort repertoires. Study results and caveats: Most TCR sequences were uncommon, yet certain public TCRs appeared in many donors. Specificity of a few CMV-associated chains for CMV antigens was verified in vitro.

This clone was found once. Antigen: not known. Measured with immunoSEQ multiplex PCR; TCRdb has only the in-frame clones, and not every one. The repertoire consists of over 200,000 clones, with about 86% occurring once and the leading ten covering 2.9%. V lost 6 bases and J lost 1, with 15 bases in between. The CDR3 totals 15 residues. Per the germline V gene, CDR1 is SGHVS and CDR2 is FQNEAQ. The clonotype comes from a woman aged 18-29 years in good health and CMV-seronegative. This rearrangement joins TRBV7-8 to TRBJ1-1, with D possibly TRBD1 on 6 matching bases. The sequenced material came from PBMCs. The CDR3, as DNA: TGTGCCAGCAGTCAAAACAGGGTGGCGAACACTGAAGCTTTCTTT. This translates into CASSQNRVANTEAFF.